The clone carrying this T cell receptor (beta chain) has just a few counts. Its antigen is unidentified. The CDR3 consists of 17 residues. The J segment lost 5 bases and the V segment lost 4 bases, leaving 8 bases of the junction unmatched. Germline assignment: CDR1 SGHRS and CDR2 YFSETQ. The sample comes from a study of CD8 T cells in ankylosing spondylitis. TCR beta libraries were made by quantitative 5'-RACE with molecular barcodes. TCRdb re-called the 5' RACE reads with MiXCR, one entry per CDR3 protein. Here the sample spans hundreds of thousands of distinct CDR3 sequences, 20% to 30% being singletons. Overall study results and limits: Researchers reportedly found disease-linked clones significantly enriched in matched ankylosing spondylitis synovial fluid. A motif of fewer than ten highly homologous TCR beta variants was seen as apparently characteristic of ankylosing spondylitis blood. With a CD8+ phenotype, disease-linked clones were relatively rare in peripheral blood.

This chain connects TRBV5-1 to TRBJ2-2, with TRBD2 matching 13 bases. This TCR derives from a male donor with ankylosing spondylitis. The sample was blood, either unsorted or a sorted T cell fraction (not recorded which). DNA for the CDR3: TGCGCCAGCAGCCATCGACCGGGACTAGCGGGAACCGGGGAGCTGTTTTTT. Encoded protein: CASSHRPGLAGTGELFF. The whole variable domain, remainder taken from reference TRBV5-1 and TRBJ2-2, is KAGVTQTPRYLIKTRGQQVTLSCSPISGHRSVSWYQQTPGQGLQFLFEYFSETQRNKGNFPGRFSGRQFSNSRSEMNVSTLELGDSALYLCASSHRPGLAGTGELFFGEGSRLTVL.